This passage covers 15 T cell receptor beta chains from one sample sequenced in a study of blood T cells in healthy people across ages. Together with a sample-barcoded 5' primer, a J-beta primer mix was included in a second PCR lasting about 7 to 11 cycles. TCRdb independently ran MiXCR on the 5' RACE reads; one entry per CDR3 protein. The sample gives under 2 million distinct CDR3 sequences, 30% to 35% of which show up once; 11% is in the top ten. Sample: blood. The source of these receptors is a woman in her twenties or thirties in good health.

V usage is TRBV4-2 and J usage is TRBJ2-1; 11 bases map to TRBD2. CDR1 and CDR2 from the germline V gene are LGHNA and YNFKEQ. V shed 3 bases, J shed 4 bases, and the junction held 2 bases outside the gene matches. The CDR3 has 15 amino acids. The CDR3 is CASSHPSGGYNEQFF. As DNA, the CDR3 is TGTGCCAGCAGCCATCCTAGCGGGGGGTACAATGAGCAGTTCTTC.

V gene TRBV7-3 combines with J gene TRBJ2-1; D tentatively fits TRBD1 or TRBD2 (5 bases each). The CDR3 consists of 15 residues. Germline CDR1 reads SGHTA; CDR2 reads FQGTGA. V was pared by 1 base and J by 6 bases, with 13 bases between. The CDR3 region has the DNA TGTGCCAGCAGCTTAATGAGGGGCTATCTCAATGAGCAGTTCTTC. Its protein is CASSLMRGYLNEQFF.

The rearrangement joins TRBV6-6 to TRBJ1-1; 8 bases match TRBD1. CDR3 length equals 15 residues. J gave up 2 bases and V 2 bases, and 4 bases lay outside the gene matches. Per germline, CDR1 MNHNY and CDR2 SVGAGI (reference sequence). CDR3 sequence: CASSYQTGGNTEAFF. In nucleotides, the CDR3 is TGTGCCAGCAGTTACCAAACAGGGGGTAACACTGAAGCTTTCTTT.

There are a few counts of this clonotype. This rearrangement joins TRBV28 to TRBJ2-7, with TRBD1 identical over 7 bases. There are 14 residues in the CDR3. The V gene end was trimmed by 6 bases and the J gene end by 0 bases; junction bases not matched to a gene: 5. Per germline, CDR1 MDHEN and CDR2 SYDVKM. The CDR3 here is CASRPGQFSYEQYF. The CDR3 region has the DNA TGTGCCAGCAGACCGGGACAGTTCTCCTACGAGCAGTACTTC.

This chain links TRBV29-1 with TRBJ2-5; TRBD1 agrees at 7 bases. The germline CDR1 and CDR2 sequences are SQVTM and ANQGSEA. V lost 3 bases, J lost 11 bases, and 9 bases stayed unmatched. This CDR3 is 12 amino acids long. The CDR3 is CSVDSGGEGQYF. CDR3 sequence (DNA): TGCAGCGTTGACTCAGGGGGTGAGGGGCAGTACTTC.

The genes are TRBV6-5 and TRBJ2-5; perhaps TRBD2 as D (6 bases). The V end was cut by 6 bases, the J end by 0 bases, with 17 bases between. Germline V CDR1 and CDR2: MNHEY, SVGAGI. The CDR3 runs 16 residues. CDR3 in amino acids: CASSPVGERDQETQYF. The DNA of the CDR3 is TGTGCCAGCAGCCCAGTAGGCGAGCGGGACCAAGAGACCCAGTACTTC.

The chain has TRBV12-3 or TRBV12-4 and TRBJ2-1, with 12 bases aligning to TRBD1. This CDR3 contains 15 residues. V lost 7 bases to trimming and J lost 2 bases; unmatched junction nucleotides: 3. The CDR3 DNA reads as TGTGCCAGCACAGGGACAGGGGGCCCCTACAATGAGCAGTTCTTC. Translated, it gives CASTGTGGPYNEQFF.

This clonotype was seen a handful of times. In DNA form, the CDR3 reads TGTGCCAGCAGTTTAGATTGGAGCAGGGCCCCCTACGAGCAGTACTTC. This gives the protein CASSLDWSRAPYEQYF. The chain uses TRBV27 and TRBJ2-7, with D possibly being TRBD1 (5 bases). The germline V and J ends were trimmed by 2 bases and 2 bases, with 16 bases remaining between them. CDR3 length: 16 amino acids. Germline values: CDR1 MNHEY, CDR2 SMNVEV (reference sequence).

This clonotype appeared a single time. This may arise from a read error, as a much more abundant clone is one base away. This chain links TRBV27 with TRBJ2-7, with D tentatively TRBD1 (5 bases). In germline, CDR1 is MNHEY, CDR2 SMNVEV (reference sequence). CDR3 length: 14 residues. V lost 0 bases, J lost 9 bases, and 15 bases lay in between. The CDR3 DNA sequence: TGTGCCAGCAGTTTATCTGCCAGGGCAGACGTGCAGTACTTC. It codes for CASSLSARADVQYF.

This clonotype was detected a few times. The chain links TRBV9 to TRBJ2-3; 10 bases are shared with TRBD2. Germline V gene data show CDR1 as SGDLS and CDR2 as YYNGEE. The CDR3 loop spans 17 amino acids. V lost 0 bases and J lost 2; bases outside the gene matches: 6. The CDR3 region is CASSVEASGGSTDTQYF. CDR3 sequence (DNA): TGTGCCAGCAGCGTAGAGGCTAGCGGGGGTTCCACAGATACGCAGTATTTT.

The genes are TRBV20-1 and TRBJ1-2, with TRBD1 matching 7 bases. The CDR3 is made up of 14 amino acids. CDR1 is DFQATT, CDR2 SNEGSKA, per germline (reference sequence). With 1 base clipped from V and 4 bases from J, the junction kept 6 bases outside the gene matches. The CDR3 region is CSARAGGDLYGYTF. CDR3 coding DNA: TGCAGTGCTAGAGCAGGGGGGGATCTCTATGGCTACACCTTC.

This clonotype has just a few counts. The chain employs TRBV5-1 and TRBJ1-5; D call uncertain. Germline V gene data show CDR1 as SGHRS and CDR2 as YFSETQ. This CDR3 is 13 amino acids long. Between the trimmed V and J ends, which lost 1 base and 6 bases, there was a span of 8 bases. CDR3 protein: CASSLLSGQPQHF. The CDR3 DNA follows: TGCGCCAGCAGCTTGTTGAGTGGTCAGCCCCAGCATTTT.

Only a few counts were recorded for this clonotype. The chain recombines TRBV5-1 with TRBJ1-2, with D uncertain. The length of the CDR3 is 12 residues. Germline V gene data show CDR1 as SGHRS and CDR2 as YFSETQ. Trimming took 5 bases from V and 1 from J, leaving 6 bases between them. This CDR3 reads CASRTNNYGYTF. CDR3 bases: TGCGCCAGCAGAACTAATAACTATGGCTACACCTTC.

The chain joins TRBV4-1 to TRBJ1-5; TRBD1 matches at 8 bases. The junction had 8 bases not matched to a gene; V was cut back by 2 bases and J by 5 bases. This CDR3 has 16 amino acids. The germline V gene has CDR1 MGHRA and CDR2 YSYEKL. The CDR3 bases are TGCGCCAGCAGCCAAAGTAACGCAGGGGGCTATCAGCCCCAGCATTTT. Translated: CASSQSNAGGYQPQHF.

The chain's CDR3 is CASSRLQPLAGGPDTQYF. In DNA, the CDR3 is TGTGCCAGCAGCCGCCTCCAACCTCTAGCGGGGGGGCCGGATACGCAGTATTTT. The chain links TRBV3-1 to TRBJ2-3; 12 nucleotides line up with TRBD2. With 4 bases clipped from V and 6 bases from J, the junction kept 14 bases outside the gene matches. The CDR3 sequence is 18 residues long. Germline CDR1 is LGHDT and CDR2 is YNNKEL (reference sequence).